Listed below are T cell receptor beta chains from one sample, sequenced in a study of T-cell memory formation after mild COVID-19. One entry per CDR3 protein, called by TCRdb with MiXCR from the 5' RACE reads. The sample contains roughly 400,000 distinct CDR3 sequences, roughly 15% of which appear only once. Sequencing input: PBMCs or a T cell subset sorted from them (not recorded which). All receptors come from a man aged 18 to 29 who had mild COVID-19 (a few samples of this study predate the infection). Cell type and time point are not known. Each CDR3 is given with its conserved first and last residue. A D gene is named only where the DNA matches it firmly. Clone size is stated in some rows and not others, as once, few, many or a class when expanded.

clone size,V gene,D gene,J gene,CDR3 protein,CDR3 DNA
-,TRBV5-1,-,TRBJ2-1,CASSSGVRDNEQFF,TGCGCCAGCAGCTCGGGGGTCAGGGACAATGAGCAGTTCTTC
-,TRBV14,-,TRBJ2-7,CASSSLEAGLYEQYF,TGTGCCAGCAGCTCCCTAGAGGCGGGGCTCTACGAGCAGTACTTC
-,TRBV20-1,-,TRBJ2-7,CSARNYRSGTVYEQYF,TGCAGTGCTAGAAATTACCGTAGCGGCACCGTCTACGAGCAGTACTTC
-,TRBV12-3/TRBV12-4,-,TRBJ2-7,CASSFGGPRGEQYF,TGTGCCAGCAGTTTTGGGGGCCCGCGGGGCGAGCAGTACTTC
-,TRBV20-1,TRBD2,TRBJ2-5,CSASQLAGGPKTQYF,TGCAGTGCTAGCCAACTAGCGGGGGGGCCGAAGACCCAGTACTTC
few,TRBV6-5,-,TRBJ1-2,CASSYSFSRGVNYGYTF,TGTGCCAGCAGTTACTCGTTTTCCCGGGGCGTTAACTATGGCTACACCTTC
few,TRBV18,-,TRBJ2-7,CASSPGPGGVYEQYF,TGTGCCAGCTCACCTGGTCCGGGTGGGGTCTACGAGCAGTACTTC
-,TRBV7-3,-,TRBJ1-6,CASSLKEGSPLHF,TGTGCCAGCAGCCTAAAGGAGGGTTCACCCCTCCACTTT
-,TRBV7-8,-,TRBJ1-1,CASSLVTRAGSEAFF,TGTGCCAGCAGCTTAGTGACAAGGGCAGGGAGCGAAGCTTTCTTT
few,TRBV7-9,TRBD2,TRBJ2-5,CASIAGTTSGWETQYF,TGTGCCAGCATCGCTGGGACGACTAGCGGATGGGAGACCCAGTACTTC
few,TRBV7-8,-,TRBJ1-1,CASSLGSGAQGAFF,TGTGCCAGCAGCTTAGGCTCTGGGGCCCAGGGGGCTTTCTTT
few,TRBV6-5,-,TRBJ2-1,CASSYQSPRPGHNEQFF,TGTGCCAGCAGTTACCAATCGCCCCGCCCCGGGCACAATGAGCAGTTCTTC
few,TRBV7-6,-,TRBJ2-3,CASSAEVVQILANTDTQYF,TGTGCCAGCAGCGCCGAAGTTGTACAGATTCTGGCTAACACAGATACGCAGTATTTT
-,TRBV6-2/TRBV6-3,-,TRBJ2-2,CASWGSGELFF,TGTGCCAGTTGGGGGTCCGGGGAGCTGTTTTTT
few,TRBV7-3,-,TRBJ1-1,CASSLISGAEAFF,TGTGCCAGCAGCTTAATTAGCGGGGCTGAAGCTTTCTTT
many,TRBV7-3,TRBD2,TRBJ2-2,CASSPAGGGELFF,TGTGCCAGCAGCCCCGCGGGGGGCGGGGAGCTGTTTTTT
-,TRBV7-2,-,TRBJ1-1,CASSLGGAQEAFF,TGTGCCAGCAGCTTAGGTGGGGCACAAGAAGCTTTCTTT
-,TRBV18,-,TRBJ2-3,CASSPRDLTPRDTQYF,TGTGCCAGCTCACCAAGGGACCTCACTCCCCGAGATACGCAGTATTTT
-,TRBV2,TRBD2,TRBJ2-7,CASRTSVPNEQYF,TGTGCCAGCAGGACTAGCGTCCCCAACGAGCAGTACTTC
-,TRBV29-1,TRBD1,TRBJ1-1,CSVWGGTDEAFF,TGCAGCGTTTGGGGTGGGACAGACGAAGCTTTCTTT
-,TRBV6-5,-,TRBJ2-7,CASSYSQVFTSYEQYF,TGTGCCAGCAGTTACTCTCAGGTCTTCACCTCCTACGAGCAGTACTTC
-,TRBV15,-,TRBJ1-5,CATSRDQGPYQPQHF,TGTGCCACCAGCAGAGATCAAGGGCCCTATCAGCCCCAGCATTTT
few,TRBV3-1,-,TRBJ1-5,CASSQGEVGNQPQHF,TGTGCCAGCAGCCAAGGGGAGGTCGGCAATCAGCCCCAGCATTTT
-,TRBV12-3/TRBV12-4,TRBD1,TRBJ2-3,CASTRDRGGPDTQYF,TGTGCCAGCACCCGGGACAGGGGGGGCCCAGATACGCAGTATTTT
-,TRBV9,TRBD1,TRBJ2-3,CASSVAPGQGFGDTQYF,TGTGCCAGCAGCGTCGCTCCGGGACAGGGATTTGGAGATACGCAGTATTTT